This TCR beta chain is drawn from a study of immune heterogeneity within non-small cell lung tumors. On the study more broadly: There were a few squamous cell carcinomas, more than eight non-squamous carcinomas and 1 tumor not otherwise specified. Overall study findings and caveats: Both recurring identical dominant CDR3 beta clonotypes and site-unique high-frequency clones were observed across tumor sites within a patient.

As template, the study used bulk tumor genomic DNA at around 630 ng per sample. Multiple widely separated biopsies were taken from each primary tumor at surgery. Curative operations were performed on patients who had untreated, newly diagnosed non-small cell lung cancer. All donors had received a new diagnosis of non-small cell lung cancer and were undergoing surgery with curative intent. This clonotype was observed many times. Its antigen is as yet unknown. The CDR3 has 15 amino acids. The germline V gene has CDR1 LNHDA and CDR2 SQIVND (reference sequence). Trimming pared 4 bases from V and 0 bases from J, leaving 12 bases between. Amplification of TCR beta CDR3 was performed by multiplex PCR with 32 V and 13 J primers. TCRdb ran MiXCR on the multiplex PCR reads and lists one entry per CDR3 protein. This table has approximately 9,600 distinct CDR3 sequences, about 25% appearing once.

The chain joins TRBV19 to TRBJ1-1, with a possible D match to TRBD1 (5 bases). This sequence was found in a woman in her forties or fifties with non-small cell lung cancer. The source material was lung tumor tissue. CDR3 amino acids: CASSTTDHLNTEAFF. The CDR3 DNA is TGTGCCAGTAGTACGACAGACCATCTGAACACTGAAGCTTTCTTT. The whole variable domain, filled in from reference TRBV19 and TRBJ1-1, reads DGGITQSPKYLFRKEGQNVTLSCEQNLNHDAMYWYRQDPGQGLRLIYYSQIVNDFQKGDIAEGYSVSREKKESFPLTVTSAQKNPTAFYLCASSTTDHLNTEAFFGQGTRLTVV.